Shown below are 23 T cell receptor beta chains from a single sample sequenced in a study of blood T cell repertoires in COVID-19. Clones were sequenced by immunoSEQ multiplex PCR, and TCRdb holds only the in-frame ones, with some missing. The sample holds hundreds of thousands of clones, roughly nine tenths seen once. Material for sequencing was peripheral blood. The receptors derive from a woman aged 45-59 years with COVID-19, enrolled during active disease.

The chain joins TRBV7-9 to TRBJ1-2, with D perhaps TRBD1 (6 bases). The germline CDR1 and CDR2 sequences are SEHNR and FQNEAQ (reference sequence). The CDR3 spans 15 residues. V lost 5 bases and J lost 0, with 13 bases in between. CDR3 sequence reads: CASSPRDIPNYGYTF. DNA of the CDR3: TGTGCCAGCAGCCCACGGGACATCCCTAACTATGGCTACACCTTC.

The chain employs TRBV19 and TRBJ1-6; 11 bases are a match to TRBD1. The CDR3 totals 15 residues. Germline-derived CDR1 and CDR2 are LNHDA and SQIVND (reference sequence). The V and J ends lost 3 bases and 9 bases, in that order; junction bases with no gene match: 4. The CDR3, as DNA: TGTGCCAGTAGTATTCCCGGGACAGGGGGTTCACCCCTCCACTTT. Its protein product is CASSIPGTGGSPLHF.

The chain has TRBV20-1 and TRBJ1-5; the match to TRBD1 covers 10 bases. The length of the CDR3 is 16 residues. The germline V gene encodes CDR1 DFQATT and CDR2 SNEGSKA (reference sequence). After removal of 3 bases from V and 3 bases from J, the junction contained 8 bases not matched to a gene. The CDR3 nucleotides read TGCAGTGCTAGTCGTACTGGGACAGGGGCCAATCAGCCCCAGCATTTT. Translated, it gives CSASRTGTGANQPQHF.

This clone appeared a single time. The CDR3 sequence: CASSQFMGHEQYF. Written as DNA, the CDR3 is TGTGCCAGCAGCCAATTCATGGGGCACGAGCAGTACTTC. The chain recombines TRBV4-2 with TRBJ2-7; D is perhaps TRBD1 (5 bases). Germline CDR1 reads LGHNA; CDR2 reads YNFKEQ. The CDR3 spans 13 residues. V was shortened by 2 bases and J by 5 bases, with 10 bases between the two germline ends.

The CDR3 DNA follows: TGTGCCAGCAGCTCCCAGGGGGATATAAGCAATGAGCAGTTCTTC. This codes for CASSSQGDISNEQFF. The rearrangement links TRBV7-6 to TRBJ2-1; TRBD1 matches 7 bases. This CDR3 spans 15 amino acids. Germline-derived CDR1 and CDR2 are SGHVS and FNYEAQ. Trimming removed 4 bases from V and 6 bases from J; junction bases left unmatched: 9.

This CDR3 is CASKTTGPEGETQYF. CDR3 in DNA: TGTGCCAGCAAAACAACAGGGCCCGAGGGAGAGACCCAGTACTTC. The chain links TRBV6-6 to TRBJ2-5, with D possibly being TRBD1 (6 bases). Germline V gives CDR1 MNHNY, CDR2 SVGAGI (reference sequence). V dropped 7 bases and J dropped 4 bases, with 19 bases sitting between them. This CDR3 contains 15 residues.

The V gene is TRBV30, the J gene TRBJ2-1; 11 nucleotides match TRBD1. Per the germline V gene, CDR1 is GTSNPN and CDR2 is SVGIG (reference sequence). The CDR3 has 14 residues. Trimming cost V 5 bases and J 8 bases; bases outside gene matches: 8. The DNA of the CDR3 is TGTGCCTGGGACCCTGGGACAGGGGGTTATGAGCAGTTCTTC. This sequence encodes CAWDPGTGGYEQFF.

This chain joins TRBV29-1 and TRBJ1-1; D might be TRBD1 (5 bases). The germline V gene encodes CDR1 SQVTM and CDR2 ANQGSEA. The CDR3 sequence is 13 residues long. V dropped 7 bases and J dropped 1 base, with 13 bases sitting between them. Here the CDR3 reads CSANKGQNTEAFF. In nucleotides, the CDR3 is TGCAGCGCCAACAAAGGACAGAACACTGAAGCTTTCTTT.

The rearrangement joins TRBV6-6 to TRBJ1-2; TRBD1 is a possible D gene (6 bases). The V gene's germline CDR1 is MNHNY and CDR2 SVGAGI (reference sequence). V lost 4 bases and J lost 4, with 10 bases in between. The CDR3 extends over 13 amino acids. The CDR3 here is CASSSDSPYGYTF. CDR3 bases: TGTGCCAGCAGTTCGGACAGTCCCTATGGCTACACCTTC.

The V call is TRBV30, the J call TRBJ2-6; the match to TRBD1 covers 7 bases. Per germline, CDR1 GTSNPN and CDR2 SVGIG (reference sequence). This CDR3 has 14 residues. Trimming at V came to 2 bases and at J to 2 bases, leaving 0 bases not matched to a gene. The CDR3 DNA reads TGTGCCTGGAGTAGGGGGCCTGGGGCCAACGTCCTGACTTTC. Its protein is CAWSRGPGANVLTF.

This chain connects TRBV3-1 (or the pseudogene TRBV3-2) to TRBJ1-2; TRBD1 might be the D (6 bases). V was shortened by 1 base and J by 1 base, with 13 bases between the two germline ends. The CDR3 runs 16 residues. Germline lookup yields CDR1 LGHDT and CDR2 YNNKEL (reference sequence). CDR3 coding DNA: TGTGCCAGCAGCCAAGGGATGGCCAGGGGTAACTATGGCTACACCTTC. It specifies CASSQGMARGNYGYTF.

This clone was seen just once. This rearrangement joins TRBV9 to TRBJ1-2, with D uncertain. The CDR3 totals 13 residues. Germline V gives CDR1 SGDLS, CDR2 YYNGEE. V was trimmed by 3 bases and J by 7 bases, leaving 13 bases between them. The CDR3 loop reads CASSAPGSGGYTF. In nucleotides, the CDR3 is TGTGCCAGCAGCGCCCCGGGTTCTGGTGGCTACACCTTC.

The chain joins TRBV28 to TRBJ1-3, with D uncertain. Germline CDR1 MDHEN, CDR2 SYDVKM. V lost 2 bases and J lost 8, with 10 bases in between. The CDR3 is made up of 13 amino acids. The DNA for the CDR3 is TGTGCCAGCAGTTTACCCAGTGAATACACCATATATTTT. Translating gives CASSLPSEYTIYF.

The chain couples TRBV11-2 to TRBJ2-1; TRBD1 matches at 12 bases. The germline gives CDR1 SGHAT, CDR2 FQNNGV. The CDR3 extends over 17 amino acids. With 1 base clipped from V and 6 bases from J, the junction kept 7 bases outside the gene matches. CDR3 amino acids: CASSLGAGTGGFNEQFF. CDR3 nucleotide sequence: TGTGCCAGCAGCTTAGGGGCCGGGACAGGGGGCTTCAATGAGCAGTTCTTC.

The chain couples TRBV5-8 to TRBJ1-1, with a weak D call TRBD1 (5 bases). CDR1 and CDR2 (germline): SGHTS, YDEGEE. CDR3 length: 14 residues. Trimming pared 5 bases from V and 6 bases from J, leaving 17 bases between. The CDR3 sequence is CASRSYQGYAEAFF. CDR3 bases: TGTGCCAGCAGAAGTTACCAGGGATATGCTGAAGCTTTCTTT.

Notes on this clone: Other nucleotide sequences from this sample produce the same CDR3. The chain uses TRBV5-1 and TRBJ2-7, with unresolved D. Trimming shortened V by 0 bases and J by 0 bases, and 7 bases separated the two germline ends. Germline CDR1 and CDR2: SGHRS and YFSETQ. The CDR3 is made up of 14 amino acids. CDR3 DNA: TGCGCCAGCAGCTTGGGAGGCAGCTCCTACGAGCAGTACTTC. Translating it yields CASSLGGSSYEQYF.

This rearrangement joins TRBV5-6 to TRBJ2-3; 10 positions agree with TRBD1. The CDR3 contains 15 residues. Per the germline V gene, CDR1 is SGHDT and CDR2 is YYEEEE. V shed 0 bases and J 6 bases; nucleotides not matched to a gene: 4. CDR3 residues: CASSLGGQGRDTQYF. The CDR3 DNA reads as TGTGCCAGCAGCTTGGGGGGACAGGGGCGTGATACGCAGTATTTT.

V is TRBV10-1 and J is TRBJ2-7; 9 nucleotides match TRBD1. The CDR3 contains 13 residues. CDR1 and CDR2 (germline): WNHNN, SYGVQD (reference sequence). V was pared by 7 bases and J by 3 bases, with 4 bases of the junction left unmatched. This CDR3 is CASTKGQGYEQYF. CDR3 in DNA: TGCGCCAGCACCAAGGGACAGGGCTACGAGCAGTACTTC.

The V and J genes are TRBV3-1 (or the pseudogene TRBV3-2) and TRBJ1-5; TRBD1 is a possible D gene (5 bases). The germline gives CDR1 LGHDT, CDR2 YNNKEL (reference sequence). The CDR3 spans 14 residues. V lost 2 bases to trimming and J lost 6 bases, with 11 bases between them. The CDR3 sequence is CASSQRQGSQPQHF. As DNA, the CDR3 is TGTGCCAGCAGCCAAAGGCAGGGAAGTCAGCCCCAGCATTTT.

The V gene is TRBV19, the J gene TRBJ1-4, with D tentatively TRBD1 (5 bases). Germline V CDR1 and CDR2: LNHDA, SQIVND (reference sequence). The CDR3 has 14 residues. V gave up 4 bases and J gave up 6 bases, with 12 bases separating them. As DNA, the CDR3 is TGTGCCAGTAGTAAGCTCACCAGGGATGAAAAACTGTTTTTT. Translating it yields CASSKLTRDEKLFF.

This clone occurred once. The chain has TRBV10-3 and TRBJ1-1; no definite D call. The V gene lost 4 bases and the J gene lost 5 bases, with 5 bases spanning the gap. Germline loops: CDR1 ENHRY, CDR2 SYGVKD. This CDR3 contains 11 residues. The CDR3: CAISGPTEAFF. In DNA form, the CDR3 reads TGTGCCATCAGTGGGCCGACTGAAGCTTTCTTT.

The chain uses TRBV11-2 and TRBJ1-6; weak D call: TRBD1 (6 bases). The germline CDR1 and CDR2 sequences are SGHAT and FQNNGV. Between the trimmed V and J ends, which lost 0 bases and 9 bases, there was a span of 15 bases. This CDR3 has 16 amino acids. CDR3 nucleotide sequence: TGTGCCAGCAGCTTAGAGAGCCCGACAGGACGTTCACCCCTCCACTTT. Protein product: CASSLESPTGRSPLHF.

This clone was recorded once. The rearrangement links TRBV7-9 to TRBJ1-4; 8 bases line up with TRBD1. The CDR3 covers 14 residues. The junction had 8 bases not matched to a gene; V was cut back by 6 bases and J by 8 bases. Germline assignment: CDR1 SEHNR and CDR2 FQNEAQ (reference sequence). The CDR3 protein is CASRIQGAGEKLFF. The DNA for the CDR3 is TGTGCCAGCAGGATCCAGGGGGCTGGGGAAAAACTGTTTTTT.